The 26 T cell receptor beta chains in this list originate from one sample, sequenced in a study of T cells in localized non-small cell lung cancer. Sequenced by immunoSEQ multiplex PCR; TCRdb stores in-frame clones only, minus some. The table lists more than 2,000 clones, 19% of them singletons. The specimen was lung tumor tissue, collected before any cancer treatment. The receptors stem from a man aged 40-75 years with stage I squamous cell lung carcinoma.

This clone counts as medium-sized (0.01 to 0.1%). The V gene is TRBV7-2, the J gene TRBJ1-1, with 10 nucleotides matching TRBD1. Germline V gene sequence: CDR1 SGHTA, CDR2 FQGNSA. This CDR3 contains 13 residues. After removal of 1 base from V and 9 bases from J, the junction contained 2 bases not matched to a gene. The CDR3 DNA is TGTGCCAGCAGCTTAGGACAGGGGGCTAAAGCTTTCTTT. This codes for CASSLGQGAKAFF. The whole variable domain, filled in from reference TRBV7-2 and TRBJ1-1, reads GAGVSQSPSNKVTEKGKDVELRCDPISGHTALYWYRQSLGQGLEFLIYFQGNSAPDKSGLPSDRFSAERTGGSVSTLTIQRTQQEDSAVYLCASSLGQGAKAFFGQGTRLTVV.

This clone was detected only a few times. V usage is TRBV19 and J usage is TRBJ1-3; weak D call: TRBD1 (5 bases). This CDR3 is 16 amino acids long. Germline values: CDR1 LNHDA, CDR2 SQIVND (reference sequence). The germline V and J ends were trimmed by 3 bases and 5 bases, with 17 bases remaining between them. The CDR3 region is CASSIQLGGSRNTIYF. CDR3 in DNA: TGTGCCAGTAGTATCCAGCTCGGGGGATCCAGAAACACCATATATTTT.

The chain has TRBV6-8 and TRBJ2-3, with 7 bases aligning to TRBD2. This CDR3 region has 13 residues. The germline gives CDR1 MNHGY, CDR2 SAAAGT. The V segment lost 6 bases and the J segment 2 bases; nucleotides outside the gene matches: 2. CDR3 DNA sequence: TGTGCCAGCAGACTAGCGAACACAGATACGCAGTATTTT. Translation gives CASRLANTDTQYF.

This clone ranks as medium-sized. This sequence joins TRBV11-3 and TRBJ2-3; tentative D call: TRBD1 (6 bases). The CDR3 length is 14 residues. Germline CDR1 SGHNT, CDR2 YENEEA. Trimming removed 3 bases at V and 7 bases at J, with 14 bases between. The CDR3 here is CASSLGPGENTQYF. DNA of the CDR3: TGTGCCAGCAGCTTGGGGCCAGGGGAAAATACGCAGTATTTT.

This rearrangement joins TRBV12-1 to TRBJ2-7; TRBD2 is the table's D call and was not checked against the DNA. TRBV12-1 is an annotated pseudogene. The CDR3 is 17 amino acids. Here the CDR3 DNA reads TGTGCCCAAGCTCGGACTAGCGGGCGAAAAAGCTCCTACGAGCAGTACTTC. As protein: CAQARTSGRKSSYEQYF.

This clone has a handful of counts. The CDR3: CASSYWGTGELFF. CDR3 nucleotides: TGTGCCAGCAGTTACTGGGGCACCGGGGAGCTGTTTTTT. The chain links TRBV6-8 to TRBJ2-2; D gene uncertain. V dropped 1 base and J dropped 4 bases, with 4 bases sitting between them. The germline V gene encodes CDR1 MNHGY and CDR2 SAAAGT. The CDR3 has 13 residues.

This clone was detected a few times. The V and J genes are TRBV30 and TRBJ1-5; 10 bases agree with TRBD1. The CDR3 consists of 16 residues. J lost 7 bases, V lost 4 bases, and 13 bases had no gene match. In germline, CDR1 is GTSNPN, CDR2 SVGIG (reference sequence). CDR3 bases: TGTGCCTGGAATTCCGCGGGGACAGGGGTTAGGCAGCCCCAGCATTTT. Its protein is CAWNSAGTGVRQPQHF.

The chain recombines TRBV9 with TRBJ2-3; D possibly matches TRBD1 or TRBD2 (5 bases each). Between the trimmed V and J ends, which lost 3 bases and 5 bases, there was a span of 16 bases. Germline V gene data show CDR1 as SGDLS and CDR2 as YYNGEE. CDR3 length: 15 residues. CDR3 bases: TGTGCCAGCAGCGCCGCCGGGGCGAGCGTAGATACGCAGTATTTT. This gives the protein CASSAAGASVDTQYF.

This chain connects TRBV6-8 to TRBJ2-7; 8 bases align to TRBD1. Germline V gene lookup returns CDR1 MNHGY and CDR2 SAAAGT. The CDR3 runs 14 residues. The V segment lost 8 bases and the J segment 3 bases; nucleotides outside the gene matches: 9. The CDR3 spells CASRETGVFYEQYF. CDR3 DNA: TGTGCCAGCCGCGAGACAGGGGTTTTCTACGAGCAGTACTTC.

The V and J genes are TRBV14 and TRBJ2-5; either TRBD1 or TRBD2 may supply D (7 bases each). Germline CDR1 SGHDN, CDR2 FVKESK. Trimming cost V 0 bases and J 4 bases, with 15 bases left between them. The CDR3 contains 16 residues. This chain's CDR3 is CASSQETGREIETQYF. CDR3 nucleotide sequence: TGTGCCAGCAGCCAAGAGACAGGGAGGGAGATAGAGACCCAGTACTTC.

This clone is termed medium-sized. This rearrangement joins TRBV6-8 to TRBJ2-7; maybe TRBD2 (6 bases). Germline V CDR1 and CDR2: MNHGY, SAAAGT. The germline V and J ends were trimmed by 6 bases and 2 bases, with 23 bases remaining between them. The CDR3 is 17 amino acids. CDR3 DNA sequence: TGTGCCAGCAGCCACCGTAGACTCAGGGAGGAGGCCTACGAGCAGTACTTC. Translated, it gives CASSHRRLREEAYEQYF.

This clone has just a few counts. V and J are TRBV6-8 and TRBJ2-7; 10 nucleotides align to TRBD2. In germline, CDR1 is MNHGY, CDR2 SAAAGT. The trim removed 10 bases at V and 1 base at J, leaving 4 bases unmatched. This CDR3 spans 13 amino acids. The CDR3 region is CAISAGGSYEQYF. The CDR3 coding sequence is TGTGCCATCTCAGCGGGAGGGTCCTACGAGCAGTACTTC.

This clone rates as medium-sized. This chain uses TRBV11-3 with TRBJ2-2; D remains unclear. CDR3 size: 15 residues. From germline, CDR1 is SGHNT and CDR2 YENEEA. V was clipped by 4 bases and J by 4 bases, with 13 bases between them. The CDR3, as DNA: TGTGCCAGCAGCTCTCCCGGCGGCATCACCGGGGAGCTGTTTTTT. Translation: CASSSPGGITGELFF.

This clone has only a few counts. The chain joins TRBV9 to TRBJ1-1; D possibly corresponds to TRBD1 (6 bases). The CDR3 contains 12 residues. Per the germline V gene, CDR1 is SGDLS and CDR2 is YYNGEE. V lost 6 bases, J lost 4 bases, and 10 bases lay in between. The CDR3 loop is CASILQGTEAFF. The DNA for the CDR3 is TGTGCCAGCATCCTACAGGGCACTGAAGCTTTCTTT.

This chain links TRBV11-3 with TRBJ2-7; weak D call: TRBD1 (6 bases). V was clipped by 5 bases and J by 3 bases, with 20 bases between them. The CDR3 contains 16 residues. Germline CDR1 SGHNT, CDR2 YENEEA. The CDR3 sequence: CASSPEMTGWYYEQYF. In DNA, the CDR3 is TGTGCCAGCAGCCCAGAAATGACAGGTTGGTACTACGAGCAGTACTTC. Looking up the rest from reference TRBV11-3 and TRBJ2-7 gives the full variable domain: EAGVVQSPRYKIIEKKQPVAFWCNPISGHNTLYWYLQNLGQGPELLIRYENEEAVDDSQLPKDRFSAERLKGVDSTLKIQPAELGDSAVYLCASSPEMTGWYYEQYFGPGTRLTVT.

V and J are TRBV19 and TRBJ1-1, with 7 bases matching TRBD1. With 5 bases clipped from V and 3 bases from J, the junction kept 3 bases outside the gene matches. This CDR3 is built from 13 residues. Germline values: CDR1 LNHDA, CDR2 SQIVND (reference sequence). CDR3 loop: CASSFTGDTEAFF. The DNA for the CDR3 is TGTGCCAGTAGTTTTACAGGGGACACTGAAGCTTTCTTT.

V gene TRBV19 combines with J gene TRBJ2-3; D remains unclear. In germline, CDR1 is LNHDA, CDR2 SQIVND (reference sequence). With 3 bases removed from V and 4 bases from J, the gap between germline ends came to 11 bases. The CDR3 totals 14 residues. CDR3 amino acids: CASSMGGIADTQYF. The CDR3 coding sequence is TGTGCCAGTAGTATGGGTGGGATAGCAGATACGCAGTATTTT.

The V gene is TRBV28, the J gene TRBJ2-5, with a weak D call TRBD1 (6 bases). V gave up 3 bases and J gave up 5 bases, with 19 bases separating them. This CDR3 is built from 16 residues. Germline lookup yields CDR1 MDHEN and CDR2 SYDVKM. The CDR3 loop reads CASSFPDTGTRETQYF. CDR3 in DNA: TGTGCCAGCAGTTTCCCCGACACAGGGACCAGGGAGACCCAGTACTTC.

This clone was seen only a few times. As DNA, the CDR3 is TGTGCCAGCAGCTCCCTATTCAGGGGGCTTGGTGAAAAACTGTTTTTT. Amino acids: CASSSLFRGLGEKLFF. The V call is TRBV28, the J call TRBJ1-4, with 8 bases fitting TRBD1. V shed 6 bases and J 7 bases; nucleotides not matched to a gene: 13. Germline V gene sequence: CDR1 MDHEN, CDR2 SYDVKM. CDR3 length: 16 residues.

V usage is TRBV15 and J usage is TRBJ2-7; 7 nucleotides agree with TRBD2. This CDR3 contains 15 residues. J was trimmed by 0 bases and V by 0 bases; bases with no gene match: 2. Germline CDR1 and CDR2: LNHNV and YYDKDF (reference sequence). CDR3 nucleotides: TGTGCCACCAGCAGAGAAGGCGGGAGCTCCTACGAGCAGTACTTC. It specifies CATSREGGSSYEQYF.

This clone occurred a few times. This chain uses TRBV9 with TRBJ1-2; 8 bases fit TRBD1. The CDR3 consists of 14 residues. V lost 4 bases to trimming and J lost 4 bases; unmatched junction nucleotides: 6. Germline V gene data show CDR1 as SGDLS and CDR2 as YYNGEE. Here the CDR3 reads CASSPAGGSYGYTF. The CDR3 DNA is TGTGCCAGCAGCCCAGCAGGGGGCAGCTATGGCTACACCTTC.

The chain has TRBV5-1 and TRBJ1-1; TRBD1 is a possible D gene (5 bases). CDR3 length equals 14 residues. Germline assignment: CDR1 SGHRS and CDR2 YFSETQ. Trimming pared 0 bases from V and 3 bases from J, leaving 9 bases between. The CDR3 region is CASSLDGGYTEAFF. CDR3 DNA sequence: TGCGCCAGCAGCTTGGACGGGGGGTACACTGAAGCTTTCTTT.

This clone has more than one count but fewer than ten. This chain joins TRBV11-3 and TRBJ1-5; 7 bases are shared with TRBD1. Trimming took 5 bases from V and 4 from J; bases not matched to a gene: 11. CDR1 is SGHNT, CDR2 YENEEA, per germline. The CDR3 totals 16 residues. This chain's CDR3 is CASSPPGQPFNQPQHF. CDR3 DNA sequence: TGTGCCAGCAGCCCACCGGGACAGCCTTTTAATCAGCCCCAGCATTTT.

In this sample, this clone turned up a few times. J is TRBJ2-5 and V is TRBV6-7; D not resolved. TRBV6-7 is annotated as an ORF whose role is uncertain. V lost 2 bases and J lost 5, with 3 bases in between. The CDR3 is made up of 11 amino acids. The CDR3, as DNA: TGTGCCAGCAGTTACGGGGAGACCCAGTACTTC. Protein product: CASSYGETQYF.

The chain is built from TRBV5-1 and TRBJ2-2, with TRBD2 matching over 7 bases. Per germline, CDR1 SGHRS and CDR2 YFSETQ. CDR3 length equals 16 residues. The J segment lost 1 base and the V segment lost 3 bases, leaving 6 bases of the junction unmatched. The CDR3 spells CASSSMGRGNTGELFF. DNA for the CDR3: TGCGCCAGCAGCTCCATGGGGAGGGGGAACACCGGGGAGCTGTTTTTT.

This clone is labeled as medium-sized. V usage is TRBV11-3 and J usage is TRBJ1-2; the D is unclear. This CDR3 spans 14 amino acids. Trimming pared 4 bases from V and 9 bases from J, leaving 18 bases between. Looked up from germline, CDR1 is SGHNT and CDR2 is YENEEA. DNA for the CDR3: TGTGCCAGCAGCTCTCCGGGCGTTCTCGATAGCTACACCTTC. It translates to CASSSPGVLDSYTF.